Following are 6 T cell receptor beta chains from one sample sequenced in a study of blood T cell repertoires in COVID-19. TCRdb's table, derived via immunoSEQ multiplex PCR, lists solely in-frame clones and lacks some. The sample lists about 93,000 clones; more than 65% were seen once. The sequencing input was peripheral blood. These receptors were obtained from a human donor in a cohort sampled during active COVID-19.

The V gene is TRBV4-2, the J gene TRBJ2-3, with no clear D. The CDR3 totals 14 residues. Trimming removed 2 bases at V and 4 bases at J, with 10 bases between. In germline, CDR1 is LGHNA, CDR2 YNFKEQ. CDR3 protein: CASSQPPSADTQYF. DNA for the CDR3: TGTGCCAGCAGCCAACCTCCGAGCGCAGATACGCAGTATTTT.

CDR3 protein: CASRLHQRGGACGYTF. CDR3 bases: TGTGCAAGTCGCTTACATCAAAGAGGGGGCGCATGTGGCTACACCTTC. The gene calls are TRBV12-2 and TRBJ1-2; the table names TRBD1, a call not compared with the DNA. TRBV12-2 is a listed pseudogene. The CDR3 totals 16 residues.

This chain uses TRBV14 with TRBJ2-5; 7 positions agree with TRBD1. Germline values: CDR1 SGHDN, CDR2 FVKESK. The CDR3 sequence is 14 residues long. The V gene end was trimmed by 3 bases and the J gene end by 2 bases; junction bases not matched to a gene: 3. CDR3 residues: CASSHNRGQETQYF. The CDR3, as DNA: TGTGCCAGCAGCCACAACAGGGGACAAGAGACCCAGTACTTC.

The chain uses TRBV10-3 and TRBJ1-1; TRBD1 might be the D (5 bases). The V gene lost 6 bases and the J gene lost 1 base, with 9 bases spanning the gap. Per the germline V gene, CDR1 is ENHRY and CDR2 is SYGVKD. The CDR3 is made up of 13 amino acids. The CDR3 spells CAIRATGNTEAFF. The CDR3 region has the DNA TGTGCCATCAGGGCTACAGGGAACACTGAAGCTTTCTTT.

The chain joins TRBV10-1 to TRBJ2-1; D might be TRBD2 (7 bases). Germline lookup yields CDR1 WNHNN and CDR2 SYGVQD (reference sequence). The V gene lost 2 bases and the J gene lost 0 bases, with 20 bases spanning the gap. The CDR3 has 19 amino acids. The chain's CDR3 is CASSERWGGAVISYNEQFF. The CDR3 nucleotides read TGCGCCAGCAGTGAGCGCTGGGGGGGCGCGGTGATCTCCTACAATGAGCAGTTCTTC.

The rearrangement uses TRBV7-6 and TRBJ2-5, with TRBD1 as a possible D gene (6 bases). Per germline, CDR1 SGHVS and CDR2 FNYEAQ. This CDR3 contains 16 residues. V shed 2 bases and J shed 4 bases, with 17 bases lying between them. CDR3 coding DNA: TGTGCCAGCAGCTTATGGGGAACAGGGACGACAGAGACCCAGTACTTC. Its protein is CASSLWGTGTTETQYF.